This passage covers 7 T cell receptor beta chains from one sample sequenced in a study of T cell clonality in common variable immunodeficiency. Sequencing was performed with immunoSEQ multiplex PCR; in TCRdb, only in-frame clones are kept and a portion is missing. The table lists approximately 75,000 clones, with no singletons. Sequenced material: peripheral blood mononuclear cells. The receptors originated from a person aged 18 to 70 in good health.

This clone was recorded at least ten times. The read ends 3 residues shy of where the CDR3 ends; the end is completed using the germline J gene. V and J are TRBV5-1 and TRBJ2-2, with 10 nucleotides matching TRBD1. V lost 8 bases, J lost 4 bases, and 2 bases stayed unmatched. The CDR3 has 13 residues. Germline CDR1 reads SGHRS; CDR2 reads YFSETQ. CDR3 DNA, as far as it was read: TGCGCCAGTGGGACAGGGGTCACCGGGGAG. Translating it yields CASGTGVTGE. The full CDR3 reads CASGTGVTGELFF.

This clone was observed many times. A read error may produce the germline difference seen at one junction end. CDR3 in amino acids: CASSSGLAGEASGELFF. The sequenced CDR3 bases are TGTGCTAGCAGCTCGGGACTAGCGGGAGAGGCATCCGGGGAG. This sequence joins TRBV7-7 and TRBJ2-2; 14 bases match TRBD2. The CDR3 end lies 3 residues beyond the end of the read and is filled in from the germline J gene. The CDR3 contains 17 residues. In germline, CDR1 is SSHAT, CDR2 FNYEAQ (reference sequence).

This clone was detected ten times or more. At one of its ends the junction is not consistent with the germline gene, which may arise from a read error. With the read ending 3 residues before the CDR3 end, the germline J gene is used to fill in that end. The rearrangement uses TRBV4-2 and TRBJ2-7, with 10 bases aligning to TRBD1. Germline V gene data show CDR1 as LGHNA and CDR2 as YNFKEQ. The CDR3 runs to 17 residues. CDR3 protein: CASSQSPGQGLIFEQYF. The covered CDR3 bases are TGCGCCAGCAGCCAAAGCCCGGGACAGGGGCTGATCTTCGAG.

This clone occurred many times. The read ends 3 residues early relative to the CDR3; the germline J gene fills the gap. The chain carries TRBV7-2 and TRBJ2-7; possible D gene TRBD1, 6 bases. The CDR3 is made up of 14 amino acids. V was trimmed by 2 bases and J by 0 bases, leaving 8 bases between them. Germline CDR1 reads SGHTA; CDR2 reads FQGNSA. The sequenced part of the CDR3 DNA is TGTGCCAGCAGCTTAAGGGGGAACTCCTACGAG. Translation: CASSLRGNSYE. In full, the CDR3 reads CASSLRGNSYEQYF.

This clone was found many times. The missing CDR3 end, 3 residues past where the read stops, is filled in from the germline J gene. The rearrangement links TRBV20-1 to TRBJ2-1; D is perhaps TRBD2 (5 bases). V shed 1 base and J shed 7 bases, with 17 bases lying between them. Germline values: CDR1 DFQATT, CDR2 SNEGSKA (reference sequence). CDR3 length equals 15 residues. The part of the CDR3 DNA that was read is TGCAGTGCTAGAGTAACGGGGAAGGCCACAAATGAG. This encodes CSARVTGKATNE. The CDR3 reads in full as CSARVTGKATNEQFF.

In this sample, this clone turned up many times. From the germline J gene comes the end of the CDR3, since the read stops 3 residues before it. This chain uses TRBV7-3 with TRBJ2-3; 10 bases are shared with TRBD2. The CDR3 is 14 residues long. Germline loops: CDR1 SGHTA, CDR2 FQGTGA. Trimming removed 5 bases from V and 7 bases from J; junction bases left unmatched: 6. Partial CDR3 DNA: TGTGCCAGCAGCCCTAGCGGGAGCAGCCATACG. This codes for CASSPSGSSHT. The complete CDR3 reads CASSPSGSSHTQYF.

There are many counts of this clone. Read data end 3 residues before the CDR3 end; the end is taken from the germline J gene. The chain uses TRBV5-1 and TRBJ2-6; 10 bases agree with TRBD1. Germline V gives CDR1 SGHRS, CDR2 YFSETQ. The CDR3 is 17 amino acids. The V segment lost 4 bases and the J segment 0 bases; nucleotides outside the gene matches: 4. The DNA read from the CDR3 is TGCGCCAGCAGCCACGGGACAGGGGCCTCTGGGGCCAACGTC. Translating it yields CASSHGTGASGANV. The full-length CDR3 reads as CASSHGTGASGANVLTF.